Many counts were recorded for the clone carrying this T cell receptor (beta chain). The sample belongs to a study of T cells in Graves' hyperthyroidism and ophthalmopathy. As for the study in general: The blood sample was taken at first diagnosis, before treatment began.

Researchers took RNA transcripts and amplified the TCR beta CDR3 regions from them. First-round RT-PCR with HTBI primers amplified the TCR CDR3 region. In TCRdb, the multiplex PCR reads were re-called with MiXCR into one record per CDR3 protein. The table has around 450,000 distinct CDR3 sequences, roughly an eighth seen once. This sequence was found in a woman under 30 with Graves' hyperthyroidism. Sequencing was carried out using blood.

The CDR3 coding sequence is TGTGCCAGCAGTCTCGACAGGGGAGCGGAGACCCAGTACTTC. Translated, it gives CASSLDRGAETQYF. The chain links TRBV27 to TRBJ2-5; 8 nucleotides line up with TRBD1. Germline lookup yields CDR1 MNHEY and CDR2 SMNVEV (reference sequence). The V segment lost 5 bases and the J segment 5 bases; nucleotides outside the gene matches: 7. CDR3 size: 14 residues.